Listed here is a single T cell receptor (beta chain). The target antigen is unknown. This sample is part of a study of cytomegalovirus exposure and HLA in healthy donors. Overall study context: Of the donors genotyped, several hundred in all, 81% fell in the Caucasian-associated ancestry cluster. The study, taken as a whole, reports: CMV serostatus stood as the only immune exposure information on hand. Presence/absence analyses assumed roughly uniform sequencing depth across donors.

CMV serostatus was not recorded for this donor. 13 Jbeta primers and 60 Vbeta primers were used for the PCR. Data came from immunoSEQ multiplex PCR; TCRdb stores just in-frame clones and leaves some out. The table includes around 150,000 clones, around 80% detected once. Trimming pared 1 base from V and 2 bases from J, leaving 9 bases between. There are 15 residues in the CDR3. Germline CDR1 reads LGHNA; CDR2 reads YSLEER. Sequencing used PBMCs. The sequence came from a human donor in good health. The J gene is TRBJ1-3, the V gene TRBV4-3, with D perhaps TRBD1 (5 bases). The CDR3 is CASSQGAGAGNTIYF. The CDR3 nucleotides are TGCGCCAGCAGCCAAGGTGCGGGGGCTGGAAACACCATATATTTT.